This T cell receptor (beta chain) was sequenced during a study of OX40 agonist ivuxolimab in advanced cancers. Overall study context: Patients received ivuxolimab, an intravenous treatment, every 2 weeks at 0.01 to 10 mg/kg. Study-wide points: Within 6 weeks, CD4+ and CD8+ blood T cells expanded clonally at 0.1 to 3.0 mg/kg.

Produced via immunoSEQ multiplex PCR; TCRdb's table is partial and in-frame only. Of tens of thousands of clones listed, under 90% are singletons. As concerns this clone: Its antigen remains unidentified.

The clonotype originates from an adult with an advanced solid tumor such as melanoma, head and neck, liver or kidney cancer. This sample comprised CD4+ or CD8+ T cells sorted from blood, obtained in a trial of the OX40 agonist ivuxolimab.

CDR3 sequence (DNA): TGCGCCAGCAGCCAGGGACAGGGGGCAGTTGGCTACACCTTC. Encoded protein: CASSQGQGAVGYTF. The rearrangement links TRBV4-3 to TRBJ1-2; TRBD1 aligns across 12 bases. The V segment lost 3 bases and the J segment 7 bases; nucleotides outside the gene matches: 3. From germline, CDR1 is LGHNA and CDR2 YSLEER. The CDR3 extends over 14 amino acids.